The following is a TCR beta chain sequence with its context. Its specific antigen is unknown. Per-base quality was not reported, and no clone a single base away is much larger than it. These data belong to a study of T cell repertoires in cytomegalovirus infection (dated by TCRdb to the late 2010s). Regarding the complete study: Recently identified HLA-C-restricted CMV epitopes, whose presentation resists viral immunomodulation, were targeted by peptide stimulations together with well-studied HLA-B-restricted epitopes. Donor HLA type was relevant to the analysis, as public TCR beta signatures indicated carriage of CMV infection together with the matching HLA type. What the study reported, not specific to this receptor: In both this cohort and an independent cohort of some 370 donors, the cumulative frequency of public TCR beta family members distinguished carriers of CMV infection plus the relevant HLA type. The ex vivo response was dominated by HLA-C-restricted CMV-specific TCR beta clonotypes, and the single most frequent clonotype in two of eight donors was supplied by these HLA-C-restricted clonotypes.

The CDR1 and CDR2 encoded by the germline V gene (reference sequence) are SEHNR and FQNEAQ. Cut back by 1 base and 5 bases, the V and J ends lie 12 bases apart. The CDR3, from cysteine to phenylalanine, totals 14 residues. This entry keeps only the CDR3 DNA: 42 bases, framed from base 1. For sequencing, an Illumina HiSeq 1500 was employed. TCRdb redid the processing of the public reads, applying fastp at Q25 and MiXCR, and retained in-frame beta chains. Every distinct CDR3 protein forms one entry, paired with its most common genes and DNA. Present in this sample are nearly 700,000 distinct CDR3 sequences, around a third of which were seen just once. The ten most abundant clones make up roughly 20% of the sample. The sample's treatment or condition label is to be understood as: in vitro stimulation with specific CMV peptide epitopes to enrich CMV-specific T cells.

Specimen: cultured PBMCs, collected from culture after CMV antigen stimulation. This receptor was obtained from a human donor in good health (CMV status not recorded). Some clones in this sample may be carry-over from other donors' samples. Here the chain combines TRBV7-9 and TRBJ2-7; TRBD1 could be the D gene, as 6 bases match. The CDR3 sequence is CASSLVTGNDEQYF. The nucleotide sequence reads as follows: TGTGCCAGCAGCTTAGTAACAGGGAATGACGAGCAGTACTTC.